The 3 T cell receptor beta chains listed next were all sequenced from one sample in a study of blood T cell repertoires in COVID-19. TCRdb's table, derived via immunoSEQ multiplex PCR, lists solely in-frame clones and lacks some. The sample has 150,000 to 200,000 clones, 70% to 90% seen once. Sequenced material: PBMCs or T cells enriched from blood (not recorded which). The receptors derive from a man aged 40-49 years who had recovered from COVID-19.

J is TRBJ1-1 and V is TRBV7-9; maybe TRBD1 (6 bases). Trimming removed 5 bases from V and 1 base from J, with 14 bases in between. This CDR3 has 15 residues. CDR1 is SEHNR, CDR2 FQNEAQ, per germline (reference sequence). For the CDR3, the DNA is TGTGCCAGCAGCACCCACGACAGGCCGAACACTGAAGCTTTCTTT. Translating it yields CASSTHDRPNTEAFF. The full variable domain, rest sourced from reference TRBV7-9 and TRBJ1-1, is DTGVSQNPRHKITKRGQNVTFRCDPISEHNRLYWYRQTLGQGPEFLTYFQNEAQLEKSRLLSDRFSAERPKGSFSTLEIQRTEQGDSAMYLCASSTHDRPNTEAFFGQGTRLTVV.

The CDR3 DNA reads TGTGCCAGCAGCTCACCCAGCGGGGGGTACATTCAGTACTTC. Its translation: CASSSPSGGYIQYF. The chain recombines TRBV11-1 with TRBJ2-4; 9 bases are shared with TRBD2. The CDR3 runs to 14 residues. V gave up 4 bases and J gave up 8 bases; unmatched junction bases: 6. CDR1 SGHAT and CDR2 FQDESV come from the germline V gene (reference sequence). Full variable domain (outside the CDR3, taken from reference TRBV11-1 and TRBJ2-4): EAEVAQSPRYKITEKSQAVAFWCDPISGHATLYWYRQILGQGPELLVQFQDESVVDDSQLPKDRFSAERLKGVDSTLKIQPAELGDSAMYLCASSSPSGGYIQYFGAGTRLSVL.

The J gene is TRBJ1-1, the V gene TRBV7-8; 7 bases align to TRBD1. This CDR3 is 14 amino acids long. The J segment lost 6 bases and the V segment lost 1 base, leaving 5 bases of the junction unmatched. The germline V gene has CDR1 SGHVS and CDR2 FQNEAQ. In DNA, the CDR3 is TGTGCCAGCAGCTTAGTGGTGACAGGGCCTGAAGCTTTCTTT. It is translated as CASSLVVTGPEAFF.